The next 14 T cell receptor beta chains were all read from a single sample in a study of siplizumab effects on memory and regulatory T cells. Measured with immunoSEQ multiplex PCR; TCRdb has only the in-frame clones, and not every one. The data hold 15,000 to 20,000 clones, with under 50% observed a single time. The mixed lymphocyte reaction cells underwent coculture at 37°C for six to seven days. Their specific antigens are unknown. The sample was CFSE-low (dividing) CD4+ T cells sorted from an allogeneic mixed lymphocyte reaction. These TCRs come from a human donor in good health; the cells came from an allogeneic mixed lymphocyte reaction.

About this clone itself: This specimen includes other DNA sequences encoding the same CDR3. The genes are TRBV5-1 and TRBJ2-1; D is possibly TRBD2 (6 bases). The CDR3 has 15 residues. The germline CDR1 and CDR2 sequences are SGHRS and YFSETQ. Trimming removed 4 bases at V and 4 bases at J, with 15 bases between. The CDR3 DNA is TGCGCCAGCAGCGCCGGTGGGGGGATGTACAATGAGCAGTTCTTC. Residues: CASSAGGGMYNEQFF. Supplemented by reference TRBV5-1 and TRBJ2-1, the full variable domain reads KAGVTQTPRYLIKTRGQQVTLSCSPISGHRSVSWYQQTPGQGLQFLFEYFSETQRNKGNFPGRFSGRQFSNSRSEMNVSTLELGDSALYLCASSAGGGMYNEQFFGPGTRLTVL.

V usage is TRBV12-5 and J usage is TRBJ1-1, with no clear D. In germline, CDR1 is LGHNT, CDR2 FRNRAP. CDR3 size: 13 residues. V lost 2 bases and J lost 4, with 8 bases in between. The CDR3 loop is CASGLLLGTEAFF. Here the CDR3 DNA reads TGTGCTAGTGGTTTGCTGTTAGGCACTGAAGCTTTCTTT.

This clone was detected a few times. The CDR3 DNA is TGTGCCAGCAGTCGGGGGAGGCCTGCGTCTAATGAAAAACTGTTTTTT. Amino acids: CASSRGRPASNEKLFF. The chain has TRBV14 and TRBJ1-4; weak D call: TRBD1 (5 bases). Germline loops: CDR1 SGHDN, CDR2 FVKESK. The V end was cut by 6 bases, the J end by 3 bases, with 17 bases between. The CDR3 has 16 amino acids.

This clone was recorded a few times. The J gene is TRBJ2-3, the V gene TRBV18, with D perhaps TRBD2 (5 bases). This CDR3 region has 15 residues. V lost 2 bases, J lost 2 bases, and 11 bases lay in between. Germline lookup yields CDR1 KGHSH and CDR2 LQKENI. The CDR3 nucleotides are TGTGCCAGCTCACCAAACCGCGGACTCACAGATACGCAGTATTTT. Translating gives CASSPNRGLTDTQYF.

The V and J genes are TRBV7-7 and TRBJ2-5; TRBD1 matches at 7 bases. The CDR3 runs 15 residues. CDR1 is SSHAT, CDR2 FNYEAQ, per germline (reference sequence). The junction had 6 bases not matched to a gene; V was cut back by 3 bases and J by 2 bases. The CDR3 is CASSLAGTAQETQYF. In nucleotides, the CDR3 is TGTGCCAGCAGCTTGGCCGGGACAGCACAAGAGACCCAGTACTTC.

In its sample, this clone was seen a few times. V and J are TRBV18 and TRBJ2-1; D is perhaps TRBD1 (5 bases). The CDR3 length is 16 residues. Germline values: CDR1 KGHSH, CDR2 LQKENI. Trimming cost V 3 bases and J 1 base, with 13 bases left between them. The CDR3 sequence is CASSPLSTVSYNEQFF. In DNA, the CDR3 is TGTGCCAGCTCACCTCTTTCGACAGTTTCCTACAATGAGCAGTTCTTC. Using reference TRBV18 and TRBJ2-1 for the parts outside the CDR3, the full variable domain is NAGVMQNPRHLVRRRGQEARLRCSPMKGHSHVYWYRQLPEEGLKFMVYLQKENIIDESGMPKERFSAEFPKEGPSILRIQQVVRGDSAAYFCASSPLSTVSYNEQFFGPGTRLTVL.

This clone came up a few times. V is TRBV27 and J is TRBJ1-6, with 8 bases matching TRBD1. V was pared by 4 bases and J by 12 bases, with 5 bases of the junction left unmatched. From germline, CDR1 is MNHEY and CDR2 SMNVEV (reference sequence). This CDR3 has 13 residues. CDR3 sequence (DNA): TGTGCCAGCAGTTGGGACAGGAAACAACCCCTCCACTTT. This gives the protein CASSWDRKQPLHF.

This chain uses TRBV15 with TRBJ2-7; 8 positions agree with TRBD1. The CDR3 is 17 residues long. The V and J ends lost 0 bases and 0 bases, in that order; junction bases with no gene match: 7. Germline CDR1 LNHNV, CDR2 YYDKDF (reference sequence). The CDR3 protein is CATSRDGQGSSSYEQYF. CDR3 coding DNA: TGTGCCACCAGCAGAGACGGACAGGGCAGTAGCTCCTACGAGCAGTACTTC.

The chain links TRBV29-1 to TRBJ1-3; 9 nucleotides agree with TRBD1. This CDR3 is built from 16 residues. Trimming at V came to 5 bases and at J to 1 base, leaving 9 bases not matched to a gene. CDR1 and CDR2 (germline): SQVTM, ANQGSEA. The CDR3 loop reads CSVSGWTGDSGNTIYF. The CDR3, as DNA: TGCAGCGTTTCGGGGTGGACAGGGGATTCTGGAAACACCATATATTTT.

This clone was counted between two and nine times. In DNA form, the CDR3 reads TGTGCCAGCACTTACACCGGGGAGCTGTTTTTT. It yields the protein CASTYTGELFF. The chain carries TRBV2 and TRBJ2-2, with D unclear. Trimming left V 7 bases short and J 3 bases short, with 3 bases between. This CDR3 has 11 amino acids. CDR1 is SNHLY and CDR2 is FYNNEI in the germline V gene. The complete variable domain, with remaining parts taken from reference TRBV2 and TRBJ2-2, reads EPEVTQTPSHQVTQMGQEVILRCVPISNHLYFYWYRQILGQKVEFLVSFYNNEISEKSEIFDDQFSVERPDGSNFTLKIRSTKLEDSAMYFCASTYTGELFFGEGSRLTVL.

The rearrangement uses TRBV5-1 and TRBJ2-4, with 8 bases fitting TRBD2. Losses at the gene ends were 2 bases for V and 14 bases for J; bases not matched to a gene: 12. The V gene's germline CDR1 is SGHRS and CDR2 YFSETQ. CDR3 length equals 14 residues. This CDR3 is CASSLIPGGPEEYF. CDR3 in DNA: TGCGCCAGCAGCTTAATTCCGGGGGGGCCCGAAGAGTACTTC. The full variable domain, its missing parts supplied by reference TRBV5-1 and TRBJ2-4, is KAGVTQTPRYLIKTRGQQVTLSCSPISGHRSVSWYQQTPGQGLQFLFEYFSETQRNKGNFPGRFSGRQFSNSRSEMNVSTLELGDSALYLCASSLIPGGPEEYFGAGTRLSVL.

This clone was observed at least ten times. The chain joins TRBV4-2 to TRBJ2-7, with D perhaps matching TRBD1 (5 bases). Germline CDR1 LGHNA, CDR2 YNFKEQ. V lost 3 bases and J lost 5, with 11 bases in between. There are 13 residues in the CDR3. CDR3 in amino acids: CASSHDSEDEQYF. The CDR3 DNA is TGTGCCAGCAGCCACGACAGTGAGGACGAGCAGTACTTC.

The CDR3 loop reads CASSLRGNREVQFF. The CDR3, as DNA: TGTGCCAGCAGCTTAAGGGGGAATCGGGAGGTGCAGTTCTTC. The rearrangement joins TRBV7-2 to TRBJ2-1; a weak D match, TRBD2 (7 bases). V gave up 2 bases and J gave up 12 bases, with 17 bases separating them. The V gene's germline CDR1 is SGHTA and CDR2 FQGNSA. The CDR3 extends over 14 amino acids.

V usage is TRBV25-1 and J usage is TRBJ1-2; a weak D match, TRBD1 (6 bases). Germline V gene data show CDR1 as MGHDK and CDR2 as SYGVNS. The CDR3 is 16 amino acids. V was clipped by 3 bases and J by 2 bases, with 16 bases between them. In DNA form, the CDR3 reads TGTGCCAGCAGTGATGTGACAGTGGGGGCCAACTATGGCTACACCTTC. It codes for CASSDVTVGANYGYTF.